The 22 T cell receptor beta chains below come from one sample, sequenced in a study of T-cell reconstitution after alpha-beta-depleted transplantation in children. For TCRbeta, the library was prepared with unique molecular identifiers. A single record per CDR3 protein comes from TCRdb applying MiXCR to the PCR reads. The sample holds around 94,000 distinct CDR3 sequences, around 7% seen once. The source was PBMCs, collected before TCRalphabeta/CD19-depleted stem cell transplant. The receptor source for this set is a boy between 2 and 10 years old with acute lymphoblastic leukemia, due to receive a stem cell transplant.

Many counts were recorded for this clonotype. The chain links TRBV9 to TRBJ2-5, with D perhaps matching TRBD1 or TRBD2 (6 bases each). V lost 3 bases and J lost 5, with 14 bases in between. This CDR3 is built from 14 residues. CDR1 is SGDLS and CDR2 is YYNGEE in the germline V gene. CDR3 sequence reads: CASSGGDGGETQYF. The DNA of the CDR3 is TGTGCCAGCAGCGGGGGGGACGGGGGCGAGACCCAGTACTTC.

In its sample, this clonotype was seen many times. The chain carries TRBV2 and TRBJ1-5, with TRBD1 identical over 9 bases. CDR1 is SNHLY, CDR2 FYNNEI, per germline. CDR3 length: 17 residues. V trimming: 6 bases; J trimming: 0 bases; junction bases outside the gene matches: 9. The CDR3 region has the DNA TGTGCCAGCAGATACGGACAGGGGCGGATTAGCAATCAGCCCCAGCATTTT. It yields the protein CASRYGQGRISNQPQHF.

This clonotype has only a few counts. The genes are TRBV27 and TRBJ1-6; D unresolved. The CDR3 contains 12 residues. Trimming pared 2 bases from V and 9 bases from J, leaving 5 bases between. Germline loops: CDR1 MNHEY, CDR2 SMNVEV (reference sequence). The CDR3 DNA reads as TGTGCCAGCAGTTTAGCGGGTTCACCCCTCCACTTT. Translating it yields CASSLAGSPLHF.

This clonotype was recorded many times. This chain connects TRBV11-2 to TRBJ2-7; D unclear. From germline, CDR1 is SGHAT and CDR2 FQNNGV. The germline V and J ends were trimmed by 5 bases and 2 bases, with 13 bases remaining between them. This CDR3 is built from 14 residues. CDR3 sequence: CASSPVKKTYEQYF. For the CDR3, the DNA is TGTGCCAGCAGCCCAGTCAAGAAAACCTACGAGCAGTACTTC.

In its sample, this clonotype is large. The chain employs TRBV15 and TRBJ1-4; D is unclear. The germline gives CDR1 LNHNV, CDR2 YYDKDF (reference sequence). This CDR3 spans 17 amino acids. V gave up 3 bases and J gave up 0 bases, with 14 bases separating them. Here the CDR3 reads CATSSGVSIATNEKLFF. The DNA for the CDR3 is TGTGCCACCAGCAGCGGTGTTAGCATCGCAACTAATGAAAAACTGTTTTTT.

This clonotype was seen ten or more times. The J gene is TRBJ1-2, the V gene TRBV7-8; perhaps TRBD1 as D (5 bases). Trimming cost V 0 bases and J 4 bases, with 15 bases left between them. CDR1 and CDR2 from the germline V gene are SGHVS and FQNEAQ. The CDR3 totals 16 residues. The CDR3 protein is CASSLAFRVSGYGYTF. DNA of the CDR3: TGTGCCAGCAGCTTAGCGTTCAGGGTATCAGGCTATGGCTACACCTTC.

This clonotype has at least ten counts. The chain couples TRBV18 to TRBJ2-7; TRBD1 is a possible D gene (6 bases). Germline assignment: CDR1 KGHSH and CDR2 LQKENI. V gave up 3 bases and J gave up 4 bases, with 7 bases separating them. The CDR3 has 12 residues. DNA of the CDR3: TGTGCCAGCTCACCGGACAGTTACGAGCAGTACTTC. It codes for CASSPDSYEQYF.

This clonotype was counted at least ten times. The V gene is TRBV28, the J gene TRBJ1-1; D possibly corresponds to TRBD1 (6 bases). Trimming shortened V by 5 bases and J by 7 bases, and 20 bases separated the two germline ends. CDR1 and CDR2 from the germline V gene are MDHEN and SYDVKM. The CDR3 extends over 15 amino acids. DNA of the CDR3: TGTGCCAGCAGTCCCTCAGGGGACGGGTTGGTTGAAGCTTTCTTT. Translated: CASSPSGDGLVEAFF.

J is TRBJ1-2 and V is TRBV9; D is perhaps TRBD1 (5 bases). V lost 6 bases to trimming and J lost 4 bases, with 16 bases between them. The length of the CDR3 is 14 residues. Germline lookup yields CDR1 SGDLS and CDR2 YYNGEE. CDR3 loop: CASTVGGAGYGYTF. Here the CDR3 DNA reads TGTGCCAGCACCGTCGGAGGGGCAGGCTATGGCTACACCTTC.

This clonotype was counted at least ten times. The chain has TRBV6-1 and TRBJ2-7; 8 bases fit TRBD1. Germline CDR1 and CDR2: MNHNS and SASEGT. CDR3 size: 15 residues. The trim removed 0 bases at V and 5 bases at J, leaving 6 bases unmatched. The CDR3 here is CASSEAPDRVDEQYF. The CDR3 DNA reads TGTGCCAGCAGTGAAGCCCCGGACAGGGTGGACGAGCAGTACTTC.

J is TRBJ2-5 and V is TRBV10-3; the D gene is possibly TRBD1 (6 bases). This CDR3 is 14 amino acids long. V lost 0 bases to trimming and J lost 5 bases, with 10 bases between them. Looked up from germline, CDR1 is ENHRY and CDR2 is SYGVKD. DNA of the CDR3: TGTGCCATCAGTGAGTCCCAGGGGACGGAGACCCAGTACTTC. Protein product: CAISESQGTETQYF.

This clonotype was counted between two and nine times. This may stem from a read error, because a much larger clone lies one nucleotide away. The chain recombines TRBV20-1 with TRBJ2-7; 7 bases are shared with TRBD1. CDR1 is DFQATT and CDR2 is SNEGSKA in the germline V gene (reference sequence). The CDR3 loop spans 16 amino acids. CDR3 nucleotides: TGCTGTGCTAGAGATCTAGACAGGGAGAATCCCTACGAGCAGTACTTC. Its translation is CCARDLDRENPYEQYF.

The sample holds many counts of this clonotype. The chain links TRBV9 to TRBJ1-6, with D possibly being TRBD1 (5 bases). Trimming left V 3 bases short and J 9 bases short, with 19 bases between. There are 16 residues in the CDR3. Looked up from germline, CDR1 is SGDLS and CDR2 is YYNGEE. CDR3 protein: CASSAHEGLASSPLHF. CDR3 DNA: TGTGCCAGCAGCGCTCATGAGGGACTTGCTTCTTCACCCCTCCACTTT. The full variable domain, completed using reference TRBV9 and TRBJ1-6, is DSGVTQTPKHLITATGQRVTLRCSPRSGDLSVYWYQQSLDQGLQFLIQYYNGEERAKGNILERFSAQQFPDLHSELNLSSLELGDSALYFCASSAHEGLASSPLHFGNGTRLTVT.

This clonotype was seen ten or more times. This sequence joins TRBV4-3 and TRBJ2-1, with 9 positions matching TRBD1. The CDR3 loop spans 16 amino acids. The V and J ends lost 2 bases and 6 bases, in that order; junction bases with no gene match: 8. The germline V gene encodes CDR1 LGHNA and CDR2 YSLEER. The chain's CDR3 is CASSQSTGQGSNEQFF. The CDR3, as DNA: TGCGCCAGCAGCCAATCAACTGGACAGGGGAGCAATGAGCAGTTCTTC.

In this sample, this clonotype turned up a few times. V and J are TRBV7-8 and TRBJ2-7; 7 bases are a match to TRBD2. This CDR3 has 19 amino acids. The V segment lost 3 bases and the J segment 3 bases; nucleotides outside the gene matches: 20. Germline V gene sequence: CDR1 SGHVS, CDR2 FQNEAQ. The CDR3 DNA sequence: TGTGCCAGCAGCTTCCCCCCACTTCGGAAGAGGAGGGACTACTACGAGCAGTACTTC. Encoded protein: CASSFPPLRKRRDYYEQYF.

This rearrangement joins TRBV15 to TRBJ1-5, with 9 bases identical to TRBD1. V was clipped by 5 bases and J by 2 bases; unmatched bases: 4. From germline, CDR1 is LNHNV and CDR2 YYDKDF (reference sequence). The length of the CDR3 is 15 residues. CDR3 sequence: CATSPRDRGNQPQHF. CDR3 bases: TGTGCCACCAGCCCCCGGGACAGGGGCAATCAGCCCCAGCATTTT.

This clonotype occurred a few times. CDR3 sequence reads: CASQPSSSYNEQFF. The CDR3 region has the DNA TGTGCCAGCCAGCCGAGTAGCTCCTACAATGAGCAGTTCTTC. The chain carries TRBV6-2 or TRBV6-3 and TRBJ2-1; no clear D gene. Trimming shortened V by 8 bases and J by 0 bases, and 11 bases separated the two germline ends. The CDR3 loop spans 14 amino acids. CDR1 and CDR2 (germline): MNHEY, SVGEGT.

This clonotype was seen repeatedly, ten times or more. The chain carries TRBV29-1 and TRBJ1-1, with unresolved D. Trimming removed 3 bases at V and 1 base at J, with 12 bases between. Germline V gene data show CDR1 as SQVTM and CDR2 as ANQGSEA. The CDR3 has 14 residues. CDR3 in DNA: TGCAGCGTTGATGTGGTCGGTGGGAACACTGAAGCTTTCTTT. Residues: CSVDVVGGNTEAFF.

This clonotype was recorded at least ten times. The chain uses TRBV20-1 and TRBJ2-1, with unresolved D. There are 15 residues in the CDR3. The V end lost 0 bases, the J end lost 6 bases, and 15 bases lay between the germline ends. Germline CDR1 DFQATT, CDR2 SNEGSKA (reference sequence). As DNA, the CDR3 is TGCAGTGCTAGAGATCTCGGCAGGTCCCCCAATGAGCAGTTCTTC. Translation: CSARDLGRSPNEQFF.

The J gene is TRBJ2-5, the V gene TRBV12-3 or TRBV12-4; 7 nucleotides align to TRBD1. CDR3 length: 14 amino acids. V was pared by 6 bases and J by 3 bases, with 7 bases of the junction left unmatched. The CDR3 nucleotides are TGTGCCAGCAGCCCCCGAACAGGGGAAGAGACCCAGTACTTC. Amino acids: CASSPRTGEETQYF.

The chain links TRBV2 to TRBJ2-7; D is unclear. The CDR3 is made up of 11 amino acids. Germline CDR1 reads SNHLY; CDR2 reads FYNNEI. The V gene lost 6 bases and the J gene lost 4 bases, with 7 bases spanning the gap. Written as DNA, the CDR3 is TGTGCCAGCAGGGGCGCATACGAGCAGTACTTC. It translates to CASRGAYEQYF. The whole variable domain, remainder taken from reference TRBV2 and TRBJ2-7, is EPEVTQTPSHQVTQMGQEVILRCVPISNHLYFYWYRQILGQKVEFLVSFYNNEISEKSEIFDDQFSVERPDGSNFTLKIRSTKLEDSAMYFCASRGAYEQYFGPGTRLTVT.

The chain couples TRBV6-1 to TRBJ2-7; tentatively, D is TRBD1 (6 bases). Germline loops: CDR1 MNHNS, CDR2 SASEGT. This CDR3 comprises 15 residues. V was cut by 6 bases and J by 0 bases, with 15 bases left in between. DNA for the CDR3: TGTGCCAGCAGGACCTCAGGACAGAGCTCCTACGAGCAGTACTTC. Translated, it gives CASRTSGQSSYEQYF.